Presented here are 17 T cell receptor beta chains from one specimen sequenced in a study of CD8 T cells in Susac syndrome. The RNA input was roughly 0.45 to 1 ug, and it was reverse transcribed with random hexamers. From the immunoSEQ multiplex PCR reads, TCRdb called clonotypes with MiXCR, one entry per CDR3 protein. The repertoire has around 140,000 distinct CDR3 sequences, roughly 80% of them found once; the top ten carry approximately 0.51%. Sequences were obtained from CD8+ T cells from PBMCs. The receptors were sampled from a human donor with multiple sclerosis.

This clonotype showed up just a few times. The chain joins TRBV7-2 to TRBJ2-1; D unresolved. Germline V lookup: CDR1 SGHTA, CDR2 FQGNSA. V dropped 4 bases and J dropped 0 bases, with 19 bases sitting between them. CDR3 length: 18 amino acids. Written as DNA, the CDR3 is TGTGCCAGCAGCTCATTAGCCCGACCCCTAAGCTCCTACAATGAGCAGTTCTTC. The encoded protein is CASSSLARPLSSYNEQFF.

This rearrangement joins TRBV4-3 to TRBJ1-1; tentative D call: TRBD1 (5 bases). The V gene's germline CDR1 is LGHNA and CDR2 YSLEER. The V end lost 1 base, the J end lost 0 bases, and 12 bases lay between the germline ends. The CDR3 extends over 16 amino acids. The CDR3 is CASSQVIAGMNTEAFF. In nucleotides, the CDR3 is TGCGCCAGCAGCCAAGTTATCGCAGGGATGAACACTGAAGCTTTCTTT.

The chain carries TRBV15 and TRBJ2-7; 8 positions match TRBD2. The CDR3 loop spans 13 amino acids. CDR1 is LNHNV and CDR2 is YYDKDF in the germline V gene (reference sequence). V shed 8 bases, J shed 5 bases, and the junction held 8 bases outside the gene matches. Written as DNA, the CDR3 is TGTGCCACCCGCGGGGGGCCGGGGGACGAGCAGTACTTC. It encodes CATRGGPGDEQYF.

The CDR3 spells CAISVSMGSSGSPETQYF. The DNA of the CDR3 is TGTGCCATCAGTGTTTCCATGGGTTCCAGCGGGAGCCCGGAGACCCAGTACTTC. This chain uses TRBV10-3 with TRBJ2-5; TRBD2 aligns across 8 bases. CDR3 length: 18 residues. V lost 4 bases, J lost 5 bases, and 18 bases stayed unmatched. Germline CDR1 and CDR2: ENHRY and SYGVKD.

The rearrangement uses TRBV30 and TRBJ1-5, with 8 bases aligning to TRBD1. After removal of 4 bases from V and 4 bases from J, the junction contained 6 bases not matched to a gene. The length of the CDR3 is 14 residues. Germline lookup yields CDR1 GTSNPN and CDR2 SVGIG (reference sequence). The CDR3 region is CAWKDGQGNQPQHF. The DNA of the CDR3 is TGTGCCTGGAAGGACGGACAGGGTAATCAGCCCCAGCATTTT. Complete variable domain (other parts from reference TRBV30 and TRBJ1-5): SQTIHQWPATLVQPVGSPLSLECTVEGTSNPNLYWYRQAAGRGLQLLFYSVGIGQISSEVPQNLSASRPQDRQFILSSKKLLLSDSGFYLCAWKDGQGNQPQHFGDGTRLSIL.

V gene TRBV30 combines with J gene TRBJ1-6; the D gene is possibly TRBD1 (5 bases). V was pared by 0 bases and J by 8 bases, with 11 bases between. The CDR3 contains 14 residues. In germline, CDR1 is GTSNPN, CDR2 SVGIG (reference sequence). This CDR3 is CAWSVPGMDSPLHF. DNA of the CDR3: TGTGCCTGGAGTGTACCAGGGATGGATTCACCCCTCCACTTT.

The count of this clonotype is one. V is TRBV2 and J is TRBJ2-5; 7 bases are a match to TRBD2. The CDR3 runs 15 residues. J was trimmed by 3 bases and V by 3 bases; bases with no gene match: 7. CDR1 and CDR2 from the germline V gene are SNHLY and FYNNEI. CDR3 region: CASSEVLTSEETQYF. The CDR3 DNA follows: TGTGCCAGCAGTGAGGTTCTAACTAGCGAAGAGACCCAGTACTTC.

This chain connects TRBV6-2 or TRBV6-3 to TRBJ1-1, with 11 bases aligning to TRBD1. V shed 6 bases and J 2 bases; nucleotides not matched to a gene: 8. This CDR3 spans 16 amino acids. Germline-derived CDR1 and CDR2 are MNHEY and SVGEGT. CDR3 DNA sequence: TGTGCCAGCAGCCTAGGGACAGGGGGAGCCAACACTGAAGCTTTCTTT. Residues: CASSLGTGGANTEAFF.

The chain carries TRBV7-9 and TRBJ2-7, with unresolved D. V was cut by 1 base and J by 5 bases, with 15 bases left in between. Germline V gene sequence: CDR1 SEHNR, CDR2 FQNEAQ (reference sequence). The CDR3 totals 15 residues. The DNA of the CDR3 is TGTGCCAGCAGCTTAGAAATTTCGCCGACGAACGAGCAGTACTTC. It specifies CASSLEISPTNEQYF.

The chain combines TRBV2 with TRBJ2-1; the D gene is possibly TRBD2 (5 bases). Looked up from germline, CDR1 is SNHLY and CDR2 is FYNNEI. V was clipped by 4 bases and J by 2 bases, with 12 bases between them. CDR3 size: 15 residues. CDR3 nucleotide sequence: TGTGCCAGCAGTGTCACTCCCGGGACCTACAATGAGCAGTTCTTC. As protein: CASSVTPGTYNEQFF.

This clonotype was counted between two and nine times. The gene calls are TRBV12-3 or TRBV12-4 and TRBJ2-2; D ambiguous. The V end was cut by 5 bases, the J end by 6 bases, with 10 bases between. The CDR3 spans 13 residues. The CDR3 coding sequence is TGTGCCAGCAGTCCGATCGGCCCCGGGGAGCTGTTTTTT. Its protein is CASSPIGPGELFF.

The chain employs TRBV27 and TRBJ2-4; D might be TRBD1 or TRBD2, each matching 6 bases. The germline V and J ends were trimmed by 7 bases and 1 base, with 14 bases remaining between them. Per germline, CDR1 MNHEY and CDR2 SMNVEV (reference sequence). The CDR3 is made up of 15 amino acids. As DNA, the CDR3 is TGTGCCAGCAAGGGGGGCCTAGGGGCCAAAAACATTCAGTACTTC. The encoded protein is CASKGGLGAKNIQYF.

This sequence joins TRBV7-9 and TRBJ2-3; 8 positions match TRBD2. The trim removed 10 bases at V and 1 base at J, leaving 7 bases unmatched. This CDR3 spans 14 amino acids. Germline CDR1 is SEHNR and CDR2 is FQNEAQ (reference sequence). For the CDR3, the DNA is TGTGCCACCACGACTAGCGACCGCACAGATACGCAGTATTTT. Protein sequence: CATTTSDRTDTQYF.

The chain's CDR3 is CASSLRGREGTGELFF. CDR3 nucleotide sequence: TGTGCCAGCAGTTTGCGGGGACGGGAAGGCACCGGGGAGCTGTTTTTT. The chain recombines TRBV12-3 or TRBV12-4 with TRBJ2-2; possible D gene TRBD2, 6 bases. This CDR3 is 16 amino acids long. V lost 3 bases, J lost 4 bases, and 15 bases lay in between.

This clonotype has only a few counts. The rearrangement joins TRBV7-2 to TRBJ2-1, with 7 bases lining up with TRBD1. This CDR3 contains 15 residues. V lost 4 bases to trimming and J lost 4 bases; unmatched junction nucleotides: 7. Germline-derived CDR1 and CDR2 are SGHTA and FQGNSA. The DNA of the CDR3 is TGTGCCAGCAGCTACCGGAGACAGGGTTACAATGAGCAGTTCTTC. Amino acids: CASSYRRQGYNEQFF.

This clonotype was detected only once. V is TRBV28 and J is TRBJ1-1, with a tentative D call TRBD1 (5 bases). V dropped 6 bases and J dropped 4 bases, with 18 bases sitting between them. CDR1 MDHEN and CDR2 SYDVKM come from the germline V gene. The CDR3 totals 15 residues. The CDR3 region has the DNA TGTGCCAGCAGCCGCCGGGTGGGACGCGGCACTGAAGCTTTCTTT. Translated: CASSRRVGRGTEAFF.

The V and J genes are TRBV24-1 and TRBJ2-1, with TRBD1 matching 10 bases. The CDR3 extends over 16 amino acids. J lost 4 bases, V lost 1 base, and 3 bases had no gene match. Germline V gene lookup returns CDR1 KGHDR and CDR2 SFDVKD. For the CDR3, the DNA is TGTGCCACCAGTGATTTACCGGGACAGGGGTACAATGAGCAGTTCTTC. Protein: CATSDLPGQGYNEQFF.